This is a list of T cell receptor beta chains from one sample in a study of response to subunit inactivated influenza vaccine. In TCRdb, the RT-PCR reads were re-called with MiXCR into one record per CDR3 protein. In the table there are roughly 650,000 distinct CDR3 sequences, less than 20% of which are singletons. Specimen: PBMCs from blood, collected 12 days after vaccination. The receptors derive from a man aged 50-59 years who received an inactivated influenza vaccine. The CDR3 runs from the conserved cysteine through the conserved F or W. D genes are given only for firm matches. Rows give clone size only sometimes, using once, few, many, or a class for an expanded clone.

>TRBV29-1|TRBJ1-2|-|-
CSVGARDGPNYGYTF
TGCAGCGTCGGAGCCCGGGACGGGCCTAACTATGGCTACACCTTC
>TRBV4-3|TRBJ1-2|many|-
CASSQDDRANYGYTF
TGCGCCAGCAGCCAAGACGACAGAGCTAACTATGGCTACACCTTC
>TRBV4-1|TRBJ2-3|few|-
CASSQPRHADTQYF
TGCGCCAGCAGCCAACCCCGTCATGCAGATACGCAGTATTTT
>TRBV5-5|TRBJ2-1|few|-
CASSQRLGVYNEQFF
TGTGCCAGCAGTCAACGACTAGGTGTCTACAATGAGCAGTTCTTC
>TRBV12-3/TRBV12-4|TRBJ2-7|-|TRBD1
CASWTGAYEQYF
TGTGCCAGCTGGACAGGGGCCTACGAGCAGTACTTC
>TRBV5-5|TRBJ2-7|-|TRBD2
CASSLIPSREGTYEQYF
TGTGCCAGCAGCTTGATCCCCTCGAGGGAGGGTACGTACGAGCAGTACTTC
>TRBV30|TRBJ1-1|few|TRBD1
CAWSADREYTEAFF
TGTGCCTGGAGTGCCGACAGGGAGTATACTGAAGCTTTCTTT
>TRBV12-3/TRBV12-4|TRBJ2-5|many|TRBD2
CASSLGEGAGEQETQYF
TGTGCCAGCAGTTTAGGTGAGGGAGCGGGAGAGCAAGAGACCCAGTACTTC
>TRBV20-1|TRBJ2-3|few|TRBD2
CSAHPGTSGAFTDTQYF
TGCAGTGCCCACCCCGGGACTAGCGGGGCTTTCACAGATACGCAGTATTTT
>TRBV7-8|TRBJ1-4|-|-
CASSPIPATNEKLFF
TGTGCCAGCAGCCCAATCCCCGCAACTAATGAAAAACTGTTTTTT
>TRBV7-9|TRBJ2-2|-|-
CASSRTDLLNTGELFF
TGTGCCAGCAGCCGGACGGACCTTTTGAACACCGGGGAGCTGTTTTTT
>TRBV28|TRBJ2-2|-|TRBD2
CASSGFSGRGTGELFF
TGTGCCAGCAGCGGATTTAGCGGGAGAGGAACCGGGGAGCTGTTTTTT
>TRBV7-2|TRBJ1-1|few|TRBD1
CASSVTGAEAFF
TGTGCCAGCAGCGTTACAGGGGCTGAAGCTTTCTTT
>TRBV7-9|TRBJ2-1|-|-
CASSLGSGVEQFF
TGTGCCAGCAGCTTAGGGTCGGGGGTCGAGCAGTTCTTC
>TRBV11-1|TRBJ2-3|few|-
CASSLIPGVRDTQYF
TGTGCCAGCAGCTTAATCCCAGGGGTAAGGGATACGCAGTATTTT
>TRBV5-1|TRBJ2-1|many|TRBD2
CASSLVPQLAGVHNEQFF
TGCGCCAGCAGCTTGGTTCCCCAACTAGCGGGAGTCCACAATGAGCAGTTCTTC
>TRBV9|TRBJ2-1|-|-
CASSVLGGAGYNEQFF
TGTGCCAGCAGCGTCTTGGGGGGGGCCGGCTACAATGAGCAGTTCTTC
>TRBV7-2|TRBJ2-3|-|-
CASRRGGLGDTQYF
TGTGCCAGCAGACGAGGGGGGCTGGGAGATACGCAGTATTTT
>TRBV2|TRBJ2-3|few|-
CASSEALAYTSTDTQYF
TGTGCCAGCAGTGAAGCGTTGGCCTACACTAGCACAGATACGCAGTATTTT
>TRBV20-1|TRBJ2-5|-|-
CCASASVEFRETQYF
TGCTGTGCTAGTGCCAGCGTGGAGTTCAGGGAGACCCAGTACTTC
>TRBV7-2|TRBJ2-1|few|-
CASSLTVGQGNEQFF
TGTGCCAGCAGCCTTACCGTCGGGCAGGGCAATGAGCAGTTCTTC
>TRBV18|TRBJ1-2|few|-
CASSPPVSYGYTF
TGTGCCAGCTCACCACCGGTCAGCTATGGCTACACCTTC
>TRBV10-3|TRBJ2-5|-|-
CAISGHQETQYF
TGTGCCATCAGTGGGCATCAAGAGACCCAGTACTTC
>TRBV20-1|TRBJ2-2|few|-
CSALSRGNTGELFF
TGCAGTGCCCTGTCCAGGGGGAACACCGGGGAGCTGTTTTTT
>TRBV10-3|TRBJ1-1|-|-
CAISGSGADTEAFF
TGTGCCATCAGTGGCTCAGGGGCGGACACTGAAGCTTTCTTT
>TRBV29-1|TRBJ2-5|few|-
CSVEPKFGTQYF
TGCAGCGTTGAACCTAAATTCGGGACCCAGTACTTC
>TRBV9|TRBJ2-7|-|TRBD2
CASSASGDYEQYF
TGTGCCAGCAGCGCTAGCGGAGACTACGAGCAGTACTTC
>TRBV28|TRBJ1-6|few|TRBD1
CASKRPGQKSYNSPLHF
TGTGCCAGCAAGCGACCGGGACAGAAAAGTTATAATTCACCCCTCCACTTT
>TRBV20-1|TRBJ2-7|-|-
CSAGGGQTTYEQYF
TGCAGTGCTGGGGGGGGACAGACTACCTACGAGCAGTACTTC
>TRBV5-1|TRBJ2-7|many|-
CASSLWSGNEQYF
TGCGCCAGCAGCTTGTGGTCAGGGAACGAGCAGTACTTC
>TRBV28|TRBJ2-7|-|TRBD1
CASSLTPGGNEQYF
TGTGCCAGCAGTTTAACGCCAGGGGGTAACGAGCAGTACTTC
>TRBV7-8|TRBJ2-7|-|-
CASSLGAGNPSYEQYF
TGTGCCAGCAGCTTAGGGGCCGGGAACCCTTCCTACGAGCAGTACTTC
>TRBV6-2/TRBV6-3|TRBJ2-2|few|-
CASIYRSNTGELFF
TGTGCCAGCATTTACAGATCGAACACCGGGGAGCTGTTTTTT
>TRBV7-8|TRBJ2-1|few|TRBD2
CASSFGTSGAPLNEQFF
TGTGCCAGCAGCTTTGGGACTAGCGGGGCCCCACTCAATGAGCAGTTCTTC
>TRBV7-2|TRBJ1-4|few|TRBD1
CASSPQGQGASEKLFF
TGTGCCAGCAGCCCCCAAGGACAGGGGGCGAGTGAAAAACTGTTTTTT
>TRBV13|TRBJ2-7|few|TRBD1
CASSSGVGQRYYEQYF
TGTGCCAGCAGCTCAGGGGTGGGACAGAGATACTACGAGCAGTACTTC
>TRBV28|TRBJ2-1|many|TRBD1
CASSFQQGAYNEQFF
TGTGCCAGCAGTTTCCAACAGGGGGCTTACAATGAGCAGTTCTTC
>TRBV3-1|TRBJ2-4|few|-
CASSRDVLAKNIQYF
TGTGCCAGCAGCCGAGACGTCCTAGCCAAAAACATTCAGTACTTC
>TRBV4-2|TRBJ2-7|-|-
CASSQDARGTYEQYF
TGTGCCAGCAGCCAAGATGCTAGGGGAACCTACGAGCAGTACTTC
>TRBV12-3/TRBV12-4|TRBJ2-5|many|-
CASRTEGETQYF
TGTGCCAGCAGAACGGAAGGGGAGACCCAGTACTTC
>TRBV20-1|TRBJ2-5|-|TRBD1
CSARQRQGWATQYF
TGCAGTGCTAGACAACGACAGGGATGGGCGACCCAGTACTTC
>TRBV10-3|TRBJ2-1|few|TRBD1
CAISEDRANNEQFF
TGTGCCATCAGTGAGGACAGGGCCAACAATGAGCAGTTCTTC
>TRBV7-8|TRBJ2-7|many|-
CASSLGPSRAYEQYF
TGTGCCAGCAGCTTAGGACCCTCGAGAGCCTACGAGCAGTACTTC
>TRBV12-3/TRBV12-4|TRBJ2-5|many|TRBD1
CASGADRGRGEETQYF
TGTGCCAGCGGGGCCGACAGGGGGCGAGGAGAAGAGACCCAGTACTTC
>TRBV25-1|TRBJ1-2|few|-
CASSEGDIGGYTF
TGTGCCAGCAGTGAAGGTGATATCGGGGGCTACACCTTC
>TRBV30|TRBJ1-2|-|-
CAWSVGPDSVYGYTF
TGTGCCTGGAGTGTAGGCCCAGACAGCGTCTATGGCTACACCTTC
>TRBV20-1|TRBJ2-1|few|TRBD2
CSASQTSGRFGEQFF
TGCAGTGCTAGTCAGACTAGCGGGAGGTTCGGGGAGCAGTTCTTC
>TRBV7-9|TRBJ2-5|-|TRBD1
CASSARTGQETQYF
TGTGCCAGCAGCGCCCGGACAGGTCAAGAGACCCAGTACTTC
>TRBV11-2|TRBJ2-7|-|-
CASSLDLSEQYF
TGTGCCAGCAGCTTAGACCTGAGCGAGCAGTACTTC
>TRBV7-8|TRBJ2-1|many|TRBD2
CASSTRGAGASSSYNEQFF
TGTGCCAGCAGCACCCGGGGAGCGGGAGCGTCGAGCTCCTACAATGAGCAGTTCTTC
>TRBV6-5|TRBJ2-7|few|TRBD1
CASSSRTGLQYF
TGTGCCAGCAGTTCCCGGACAGGGTTGCAGTACTTC
>TRBV5-1|TRBJ2-1|few|TRBD1
CASSLMSRGYYNEQFF
TGCGCCAGCAGCTTGATGTCCAGGGGGTACTACAATGAGCAGTTCTTC
>TRBV5-1|TRBJ2-1|few|-
CASSFRASGESQFF
TGCGCCAGCAGCTTTAGGGCGTCGGGTGAATCGCAGTTCTTC
>TRBV6-5|TRBJ2-3|few|TRBD2
CASSYAGTSGAGPTDTQYF
TGTGCCAGCAGTTACGCGGGGACTAGCGGGGCGGGGCCCACAGATACGCAGTATTTT
>TRBV7-2|TRBJ2-3|few|-
CASRSGVGDTQYF
TGTGCCAGCAGATCGGGAGTTGGAGATACGCAGTATTTT